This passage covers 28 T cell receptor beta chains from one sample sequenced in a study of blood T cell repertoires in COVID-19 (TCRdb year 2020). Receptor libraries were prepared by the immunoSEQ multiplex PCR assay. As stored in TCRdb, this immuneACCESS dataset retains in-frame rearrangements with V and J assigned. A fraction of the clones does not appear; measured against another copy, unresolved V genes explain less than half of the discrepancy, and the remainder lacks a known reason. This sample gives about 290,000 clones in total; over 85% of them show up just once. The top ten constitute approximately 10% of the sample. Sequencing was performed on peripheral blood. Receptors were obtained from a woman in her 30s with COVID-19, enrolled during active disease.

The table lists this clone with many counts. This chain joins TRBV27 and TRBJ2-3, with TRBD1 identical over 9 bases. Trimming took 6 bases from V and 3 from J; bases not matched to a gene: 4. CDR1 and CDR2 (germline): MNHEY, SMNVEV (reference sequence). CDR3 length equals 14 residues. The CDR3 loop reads CASSDRGVTDTQYF. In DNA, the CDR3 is TGTGCCAGCAGCGACAGGGGGGTAACAGATACGCAGTATTTT.

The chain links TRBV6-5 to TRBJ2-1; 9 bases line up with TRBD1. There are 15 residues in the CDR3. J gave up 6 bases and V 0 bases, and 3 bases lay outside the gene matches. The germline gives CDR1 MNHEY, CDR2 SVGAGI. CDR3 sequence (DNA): TGTGCCAGCAGTTACTCGACGACAGGGGGCAATGAGCAGTTCTTC. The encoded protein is CASSYSTTGGNEQFF.

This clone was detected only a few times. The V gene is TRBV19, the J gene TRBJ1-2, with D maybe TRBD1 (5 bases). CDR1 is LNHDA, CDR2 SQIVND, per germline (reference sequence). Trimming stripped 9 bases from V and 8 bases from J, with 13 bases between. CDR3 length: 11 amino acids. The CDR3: CASSPGWGYTF. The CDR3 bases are TGTGCCAGCTCCCCAGGGTGGGGCTACACCTTC.

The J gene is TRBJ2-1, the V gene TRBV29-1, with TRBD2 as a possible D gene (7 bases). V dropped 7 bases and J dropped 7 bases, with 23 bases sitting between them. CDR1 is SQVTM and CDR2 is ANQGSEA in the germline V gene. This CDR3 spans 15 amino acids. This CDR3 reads CSAGGPGHVRNEQFF. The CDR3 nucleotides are TGCAGCGCCGGGGGGCCAGGTCATGTTAGGAATGAGCAGTTCTTC.

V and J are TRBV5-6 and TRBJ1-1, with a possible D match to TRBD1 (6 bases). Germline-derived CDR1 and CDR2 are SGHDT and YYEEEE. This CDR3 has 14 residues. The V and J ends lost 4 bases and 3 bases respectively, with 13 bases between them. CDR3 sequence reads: CASSPTGTYTEAFF. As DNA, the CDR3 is TGTGCCAGCAGCCCCACAGGGACGTACACTGAAGCTTTCTTT. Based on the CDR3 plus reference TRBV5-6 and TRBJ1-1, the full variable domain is DAGVTQSPTHLIKTRGQQVTLRCSPKSGHDTVSWYQQALGQGPQFIFQYYEEEERQRGNFPDRFSGHQFPNYSSELNVNALLLGDSALYLCASSPTGTYTEAFFGQGTRLTVV.

In nucleotides, the CDR3 is TGTGCCAGCAGCCGAGCGCGGGGGGGTTCCTACGAGCAGTACTTC. Amino acid sequence: CASSRARGGSYEQYF. The V call is TRBV5-8, the J call TRBJ2-7; TRBD2 matches 9 bases. V shed 4 bases, J shed 1 base, and the junction held 6 bases outside the gene matches. The CDR3 is 15 residues long. CDR1 is SGHTS, CDR2 YDEGEE, per germline.

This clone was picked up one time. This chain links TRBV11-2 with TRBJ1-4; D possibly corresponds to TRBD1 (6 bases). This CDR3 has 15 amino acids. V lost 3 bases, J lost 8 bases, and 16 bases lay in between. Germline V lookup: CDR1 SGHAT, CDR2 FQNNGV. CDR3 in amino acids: CASSFPTGLGEKLFF. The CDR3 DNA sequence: TGTGCCAGCAGCTTCCCGACAGGCCTCGGGGAAAAACTGTTTTTT. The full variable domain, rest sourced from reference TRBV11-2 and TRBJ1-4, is EAGVAQSPRYKIIEKRQSVAFWCNPISGHATLYWYQQILGQGPKLLIQFQNNGVVDDSQLPKDRFSAERLKGVDSTLKIQPAKLEDSAVYLCASSFPTGLGEKLFFGSGTQLSVL.

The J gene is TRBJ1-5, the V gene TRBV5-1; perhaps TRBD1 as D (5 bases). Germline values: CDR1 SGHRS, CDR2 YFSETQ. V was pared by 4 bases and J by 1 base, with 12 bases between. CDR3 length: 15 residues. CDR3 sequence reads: CASSRMGGSNQPQHF. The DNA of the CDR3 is TGCGCCAGCAGCCGGATGGGGGGAAGCAATCAGCCCCAGCATTTT.

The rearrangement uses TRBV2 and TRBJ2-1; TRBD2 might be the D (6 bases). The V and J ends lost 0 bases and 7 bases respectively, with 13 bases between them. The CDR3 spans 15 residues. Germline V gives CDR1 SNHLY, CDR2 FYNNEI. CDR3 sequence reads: CASSEAWGVHNEQFF. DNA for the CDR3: TGTGCCAGCAGTGAAGCTTGGGGGGTTCATAATGAGCAGTTCTTC.

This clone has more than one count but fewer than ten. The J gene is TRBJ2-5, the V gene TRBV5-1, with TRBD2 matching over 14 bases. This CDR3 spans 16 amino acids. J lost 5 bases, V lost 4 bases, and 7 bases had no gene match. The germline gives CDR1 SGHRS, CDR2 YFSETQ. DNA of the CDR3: TGCGCCAGCAGCCACTCGACTAGCGGGGGGGCGGAGACCCAGTACTTC. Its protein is CASSHSTSGGAETQYF.

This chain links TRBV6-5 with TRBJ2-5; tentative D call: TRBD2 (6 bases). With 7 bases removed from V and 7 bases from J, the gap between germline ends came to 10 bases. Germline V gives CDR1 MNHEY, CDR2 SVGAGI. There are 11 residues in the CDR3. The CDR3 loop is CASTLGGTQYF. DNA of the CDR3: TGTGCCAGCACTCTGGGGGGGACCCAGTACTTC.

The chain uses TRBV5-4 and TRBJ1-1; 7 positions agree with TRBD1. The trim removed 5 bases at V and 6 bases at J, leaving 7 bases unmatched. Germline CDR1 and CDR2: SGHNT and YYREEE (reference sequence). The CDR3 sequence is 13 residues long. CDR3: CASSSRGLSEAFF. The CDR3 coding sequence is TGTGCCAGCAGTTCGAGGGGGCTTTCTGAAGCTTTCTTT.

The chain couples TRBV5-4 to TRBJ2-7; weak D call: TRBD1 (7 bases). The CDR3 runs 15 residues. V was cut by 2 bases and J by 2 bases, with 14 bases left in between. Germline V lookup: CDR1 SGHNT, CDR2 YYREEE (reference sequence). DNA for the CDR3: TGTGCCAGCAGCTTAGGGGGGACAGAGCCCTACGAGCAGTACTTC. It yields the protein CASSLGGTEPYEQYF.

Written as DNA, the CDR3 is TGCGCCAGCAGCCCGTGGCGACAGTTTGAAGCTTTCTTT. Residues: CASSPWRQFEAFF. The chain recombines TRBV5-1 with TRBJ1-1, with D possibly matching TRBD1 (5 bases). The CDR3 sequence is 13 residues long. Germline loops: CDR1 SGHRS, CDR2 YFSETQ. The V and J ends lost 4 bases and 7 bases respectively, with 14 bases between them.

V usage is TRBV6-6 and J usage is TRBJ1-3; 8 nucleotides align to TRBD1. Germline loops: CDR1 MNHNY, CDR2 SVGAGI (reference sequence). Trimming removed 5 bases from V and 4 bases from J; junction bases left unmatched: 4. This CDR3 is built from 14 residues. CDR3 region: CASSIPGGGNTIYF. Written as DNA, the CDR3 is TGTGCCAGCAGTATACCAGGGGGCGGAAACACCATATATTTT.

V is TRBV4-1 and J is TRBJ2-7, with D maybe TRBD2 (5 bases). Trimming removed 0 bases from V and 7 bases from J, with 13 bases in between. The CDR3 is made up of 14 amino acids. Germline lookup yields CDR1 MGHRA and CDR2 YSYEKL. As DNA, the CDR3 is TGCGCCAGCAGCCAAGATGTGGTGGGGAGTGAGCAGTACTTC. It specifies CASSQDVVGSEQYF.

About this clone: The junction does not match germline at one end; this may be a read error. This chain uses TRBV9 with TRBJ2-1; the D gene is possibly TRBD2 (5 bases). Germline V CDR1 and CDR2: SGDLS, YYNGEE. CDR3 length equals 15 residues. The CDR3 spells CASTPGSGWANQQFF. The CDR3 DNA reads TGTGCCAGCACCCCGGGGTCCGGGTGGGCCAATCAGCAGTTCTTC.

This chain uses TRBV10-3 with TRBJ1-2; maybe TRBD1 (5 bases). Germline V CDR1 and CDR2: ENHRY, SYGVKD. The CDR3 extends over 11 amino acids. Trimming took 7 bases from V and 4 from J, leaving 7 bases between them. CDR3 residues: CAITDSYGYTF. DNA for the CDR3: TGTGCCATCACAGACAGCTATGGCTACACCTTC.

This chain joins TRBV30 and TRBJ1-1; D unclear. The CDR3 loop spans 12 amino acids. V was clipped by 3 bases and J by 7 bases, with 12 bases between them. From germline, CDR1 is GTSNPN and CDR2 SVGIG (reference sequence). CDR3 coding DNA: TGTGCCTGGAGCCAGGAAACCGATGAAGCTTTCTTT. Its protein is CAWSQETDEAFF.

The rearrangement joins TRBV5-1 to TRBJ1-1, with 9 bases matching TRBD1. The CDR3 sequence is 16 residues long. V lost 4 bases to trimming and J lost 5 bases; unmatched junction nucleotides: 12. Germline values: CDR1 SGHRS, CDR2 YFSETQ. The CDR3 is CASSRGDRAQGTEAFF. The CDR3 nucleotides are TGCGCCAGCAGCAGGGGGGACAGGGCGCAAGGGACTGAAGCTTTCTTT.

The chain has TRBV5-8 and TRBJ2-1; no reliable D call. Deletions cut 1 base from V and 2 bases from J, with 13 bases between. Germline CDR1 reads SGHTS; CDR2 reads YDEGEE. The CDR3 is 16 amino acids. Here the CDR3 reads CASSLNVLVAYNEQFF. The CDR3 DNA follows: TGTGCCAGCAGCTTGAATGTACTCGTGGCCTACAATGAGCAGTTCTTC. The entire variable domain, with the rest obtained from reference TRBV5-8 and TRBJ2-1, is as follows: EAGVTQSPTHLIKTRGQQATLRCSPISGHTSVYWYQQALGLGLQFLLWYDEGEERNRGNFPPRFSGRQFPNYSSELNVNALELEDSALYLCASSLNVLVAYNEQFFGPGTRLTVL.

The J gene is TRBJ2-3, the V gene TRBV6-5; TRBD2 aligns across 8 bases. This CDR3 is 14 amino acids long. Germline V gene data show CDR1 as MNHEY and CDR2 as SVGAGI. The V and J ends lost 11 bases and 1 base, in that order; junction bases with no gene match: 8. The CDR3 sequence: CASSPGGGTDTQYF. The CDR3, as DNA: TGTGCCTCATCCCCGGGAGGGGGCACAGATACGCAGTATTTT.

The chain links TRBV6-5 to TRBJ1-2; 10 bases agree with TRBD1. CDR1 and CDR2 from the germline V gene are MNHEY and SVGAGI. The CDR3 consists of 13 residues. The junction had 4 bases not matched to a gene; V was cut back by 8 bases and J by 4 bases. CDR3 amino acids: CASSGQGLYGYTF. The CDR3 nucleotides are TGTGCCAGCTCGGGACAGGGGCTCTATGGCTACACCTTC.

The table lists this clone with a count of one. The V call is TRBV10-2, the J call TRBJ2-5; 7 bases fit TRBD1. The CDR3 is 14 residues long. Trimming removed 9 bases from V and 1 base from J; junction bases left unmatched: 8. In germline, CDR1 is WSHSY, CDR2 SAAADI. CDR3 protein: CASNPGTVQETQYF. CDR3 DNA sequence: TGCGCCAGTAACCCCGGGACAGTCCAAGAGACCCAGTACTTC.

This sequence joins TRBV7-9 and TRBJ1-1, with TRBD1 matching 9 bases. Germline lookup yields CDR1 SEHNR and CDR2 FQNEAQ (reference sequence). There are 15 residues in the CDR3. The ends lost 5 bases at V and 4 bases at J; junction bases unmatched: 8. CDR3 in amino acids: CASSNRQGGITEAFF. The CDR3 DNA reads TGTGCCAGCAGCAATCGACAGGGGGGGATCACTGAAGCTTTCTTT.

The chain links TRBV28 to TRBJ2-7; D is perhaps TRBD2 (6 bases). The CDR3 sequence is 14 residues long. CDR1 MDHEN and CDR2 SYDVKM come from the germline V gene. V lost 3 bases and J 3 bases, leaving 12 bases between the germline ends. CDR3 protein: CASSLGKGGYEQYF. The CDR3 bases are TGTGCCAGCAGTTTGGGGAAGGGAGGCTACGAGCAGTACTTC.

The CDR3 loop is CASSQGRGNTEAFF. The DNA of the CDR3 is TGTGCCAGCAGTCAAGGGCGGGGGAACACTGAAGCTTTCTTT. The rearrangement links TRBV27 to TRBJ1-1; D not resolved. Germline-derived CDR1 and CDR2 are MNHEY and SMNVEV (reference sequence). The CDR3 contains 14 residues. The germline V and J ends were trimmed by 5 bases and 1 base, with 11 bases remaining between them.

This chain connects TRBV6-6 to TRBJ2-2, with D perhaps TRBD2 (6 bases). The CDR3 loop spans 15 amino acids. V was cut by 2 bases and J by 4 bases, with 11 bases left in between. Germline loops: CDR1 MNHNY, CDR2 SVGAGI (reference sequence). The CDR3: CASSYAWEVTGELFF. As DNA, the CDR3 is TGTGCCAGCAGTTACGCGTGGGAGGTCACCGGGGAGCTGTTTTTT.